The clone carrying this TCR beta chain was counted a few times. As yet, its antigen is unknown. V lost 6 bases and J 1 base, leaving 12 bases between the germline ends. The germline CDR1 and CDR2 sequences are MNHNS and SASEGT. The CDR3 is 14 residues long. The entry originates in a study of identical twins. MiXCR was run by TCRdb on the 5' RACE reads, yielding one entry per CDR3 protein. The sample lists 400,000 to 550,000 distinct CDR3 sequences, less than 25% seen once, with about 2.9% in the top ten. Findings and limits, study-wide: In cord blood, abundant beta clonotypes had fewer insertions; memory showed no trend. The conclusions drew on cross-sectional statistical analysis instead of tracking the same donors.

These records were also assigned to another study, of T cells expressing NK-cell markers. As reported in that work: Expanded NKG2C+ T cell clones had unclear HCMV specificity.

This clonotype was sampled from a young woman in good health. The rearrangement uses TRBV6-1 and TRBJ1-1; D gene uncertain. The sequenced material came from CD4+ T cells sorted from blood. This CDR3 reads CASSKDGPNTEAFF. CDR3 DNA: TGTGCCAGCAGCAAAGACGGACCGAACACTGAAGCTTTCTTT.